The next 12 T cell receptor beta chains were all read from a single sample in a study of T cells in Graves' hyperthyroidism and ophthalmopathy. TCR beta CDR3 regions were amplified from RNA transcripts. An initial round of RT-PCR targeting the TCR CDR3 relied on the HTBI primer set. Each CDR3 protein gets one entry after TCRdb re-called the multiplex PCR reads with MiXCR. The sample contains roughly 600,000 distinct CDR3 sequences, 14% of which appear only once. Sample: blood. The origin of the receptors is a woman aged 45-65 years with Graves' ophthalmopathy.

With respect to this clonotype: Compared with germline, one end of the junction differs, possibly owing to a read error. The rearrangement links TRBV6-5 to TRBJ2-7; 9 nucleotides match TRBD1. This CDR3 region has 13 residues. Germline V gene lookup returns CDR1 MNHEY and CDR2 SVGAGI. CDR3 nucleotides: TGTGCCGGCAGTTACAGGGGGCCCTACGAGCAGTACTTC. It encodes CAGSYRGPYEQYF.

This clonotype was observed at least ten times. The V call is TRBV28, the J call TRBJ2-3; 9 nucleotides line up with TRBD1. V lost 3 bases to trimming and J lost 3 bases; unmatched junction nucleotides: 10. The germline V gene has CDR1 MDHEN and CDR2 SYDVKM. The length of the CDR3 is 17 residues. CDR3 loop: CASSLGKTGGATDTQYF. CDR3 DNA sequence: TGTGCCAGCAGTTTGGGCAAAACAGGGGGCGCGACAGATACGCAGTATTTT.

This clonotype appeared a few times. This chain uses TRBV19 with TRBJ2-3; TRBD2 agrees at 7 bases. This CDR3 contains 17 residues. The germline CDR1 and CDR2 sequences are LNHDA and SQIVND (reference sequence). The junction had 12 bases not matched to a gene; V was cut back by 6 bases and J by 0 bases. CDR3 coding DNA: TGTGCCAGTAGCCTGAGAGCTAGCGGCCGGAGCACAGATACGCAGTATTTT. This codes for CASSLRASGRSTDTQYF.

This clonotype was found many times. V is TRBV28 and J is TRBJ1-3; D gene unclear. V was trimmed by 3 bases and J by 3 bases, leaving 12 bases between them. Per germline, CDR1 MDHEN and CDR2 SYDVKM. This CDR3 has 15 amino acids. The CDR3 here is CASSFRQENGNTIYF. In DNA form, the CDR3 reads TGTGCCAGCAGTTTCCGTCAGGAAAATGGAAACACCATATATTTT.

Ten or more counts support this clonotype. The chain carries TRBV28 and TRBJ2-6; 7 positions match TRBD1. The length of the CDR3 is 17 residues. Germline V gene sequence: CDR1 MDHEN, CDR2 SYDVKM. V dropped 5 bases and J dropped 1; count of bases not matched to a gene: 8. CDR3 in DNA: TGTGCCAGCAGTCGGACAGGCACAACGTCTGGGGCCAACGTCCTGACTTTC. Protein: CASSRTGTTSGANVLTF.

J is TRBJ1-4 and V is TRBV6-5, with a tentative D call TRBD1 (5 bases). The V gene's germline CDR1 is MNHEY and CDR2 SVGAGI. V was clipped by 2 bases and J by 7 bases, with 11 bases between them. The CDR3 consists of 14 residues. The CDR3 protein is CASSYTGLAEKLFF. The CDR3 nucleotides are TGTGCCAGCAGTTACACAGGACTGGCTGAAAAACTGTTTTTT.

As concerns this clonotype: One end of the junction is discordant with germline, which a read error may explain. The chain uses TRBV9 and TRBJ2-1; no firm D call. Germline values: CDR1 SGDLS, CDR2 YYNGEE. CDR3 length equals 14 residues. Written as DNA, the CDR3 is TGTGCCAGCAGCGTAGGAGTTAGCTTAGGTGAGCAGCTCTTC. Protein: CASSVGVSLGEQLF.

This clonotype showed up many times. The chain carries TRBV24-1 and TRBJ2-2, with 9 nucleotides matching TRBD2. Germline V lookup: CDR1 KGHDR, CDR2 SFDVKD. CDR3 length: 18 amino acids. With V trimmed by 1 base and J by 3 bases, 8 bases remained unmatched. The CDR3 reads CATSDFEIAGAYTGELFF. In DNA, the CDR3 is TGTGCCACCAGTGATTTTGAAATAGCGGGAGCCTACACCGGGGAGCTGTTTTTT.

At least ten counts were recorded for this clonotype. This chain connects TRBV30 to TRBJ1-1; possible D gene TRBD1, 5 bases. This CDR3 has 13 amino acids. Per the germline V gene, CDR1 is GTSNPN and CDR2 is SVGIG (reference sequence). V was shortened by 3 bases and J by 0 bases, with 8 bases between the two germline ends. The CDR3 here is CAWSWGMNTEAFF. The CDR3 nucleotides read TGTGCCTGGAGCTGGGGGATGAACACTGAAGCTTTCTTT.

At least ten counts were recorded for this clonotype. The rearrangement joins TRBV18 to TRBJ2-7, with 7 nucleotides matching TRBD1. CDR1 and CDR2 from the germline V gene are KGHSH and LQKENI. The CDR3 is made up of 16 amino acids. The junction had 16 bases not matched to a gene; V was cut back by 6 bases and J by 5 bases. CDR3 loop: CASSPLPDRVDHEQYF. CDR3 in DNA: TGTGCCAGCTCCCCATTACCCGACAGGGTGGACCACGAGCAGTACTTC. The full variable domain, with the rest looked up from reference TRBV18 and TRBJ2-7, is NAGVMQNPRHLVRRRGQEARLRCSPMKGHSHVYWYRQLPEEGLKFMVYLQKENIIDESGMPKERFSAEFPKEGPSILRIQQVVRGDSAAYFCASSPLPDRVDHEQYFGPGTRLTVT.

This clonotype was recorded a few times. The J gene is TRBJ2-7, the V gene TRBV7-2, with D unclear. The CDR3 contains 15 residues. Germline CDR1 is SGHTA and CDR2 is FQGNSA. Trimming removed 2 bases at V and 2 bases at J, with 13 bases between. In DNA, the CDR3 is TGTGCCAGCAGCTTACAGGCTCGGTTAACCTACGAGCAGTACTTC. Translated, it gives CASSLQARLTYEQYF.

The table lists this clonotype with many counts. This chain links TRBV18 with TRBJ2-7; 11 nucleotides align to TRBD2. Germline loops: CDR1 KGHSH, CDR2 LQKENI. V lost 1 base, J lost 2 bases, and 10 bases stayed unmatched. This CDR3 comprises 18 residues. As DNA, the CDR3 is TGTGCCAGCTCACCACGCGGGTGGCTAGCGGGAGGTACCTACGAGCAGTACTTC. This encodes CASSPRGWLAGGTYEQYF.